This entry concerns a single T cell receptor beta chain. Germline V gene lookup returns CDR1 KGHSH and CDR2 LQKENI. Between the trimmed V and J ends, which lost 5 bases and 0 bases, there was a span of 1 base. This CDR3 region has 11 residues. Produced via immunoSEQ multiplex PCR; TCRdb's table is partial and in-frame only. The sample carries 30,000 or so clones, less than 95% recorded once. The entry originates in a study of control samples from healthy donors and cancer patients. The chain couples TRBV18 to TRBJ2-5; D ambiguous. This sequence was found in a man aged 55-75 years in good health. The sequencing input was blood. The CDR3 sequence: CASSDQETQYF. CDR3 DNA sequence: TGTGCCAGCTCAGACCAAGAGACCCAGTACTTC.